The next 29 T cell receptor beta chains were all read from a single sample in a study of blood T cell repertoires in COVID-19. Only in-frame clones appear in the TCRdb table, and some are missing; sequencing was by immunoSEQ multiplex PCR. This sample carries about 150,000 clones, roughly 78% of them seen once, and the ten largest clones take approximately 6%. The sequenced material came from PBMCs or T cells enriched from blood (not recorded which). The receptors originated from a woman aged 50 to 60 who had recovered from COVID-19.

V usage is TRBV29-1 and J usage is TRBJ1-4, with D maybe TRBD1 (5 bases). This CDR3 is 12 amino acids long. The germline gives CDR1 SQVTM, CDR2 ANQGSEA. Trimming took off 3 bases at V and 7 bases at J, with 9 bases between the two ends. CDR3 region: CSVESGGEKLFF. DNA of the CDR3: TGCAGCGTTGAGTCCGGGGGTGAAAAACTGTTTTTT.

The chain employs TRBV18 and TRBJ1-5; D possibly corresponds to TRBD1 (6 bases). The length of the CDR3 is 14 residues. V was pared by 2 bases and J by 5 bases, with 10 bases between. Per the germline V gene, CDR1 is KGHSH and CDR2 is LQKENI. CDR3 residues: CASSPWTDDQPQHF. DNA of the CDR3: TGTGCCAGCTCACCATGGACAGATGATCAGCCCCAGCATTTT.

The chain recombines TRBV6-5 with TRBJ2-2, with D perhaps TRBD1 (5 bases). The germline V gene has CDR1 MNHEY and CDR2 SVGAGI. The CDR3 length is 14 residues. Trimming shortened V by 6 bases and J by 5 bases, and 13 bases separated the two germline ends. The CDR3 region is CASSGRQSTGELFF. CDR3 DNA sequence: TGTGCCAGCAGCGGCCGACAGTCAACCGGGGAGCTGTTTTTT.

V is TRBV6-6 and J is TRBJ2-5; 7 nucleotides align to TRBD2. CDR3 size: 12 residues. With 8 bases clipped from V and 2 bases from J, the junction kept 2 bases outside the gene matches. CDR1 and CDR2 from the germline V gene are MNHNY and SVGAGI (reference sequence). As DNA, the CDR3 is TGTGCCAGCCTGGGGGGGCAAGAGACCCAGTACTTC. This encodes CASLGGQETQYF.

The CDR3: CASSYRSGDNSPLHF. The DNA of the CDR3 is TGTGCCAGTAGCTACAGGTCAGGGGATAATTCACCCCTCCACTTT. V usage is TRBV19 and J usage is TRBJ1-6; a possible D gene is TRBD1 (6 bases). The CDR3 has 15 residues. The germline CDR1 and CDR2 sequences are LNHDA and SQIVND (reference sequence). V was shortened by 6 bases and J by 5 bases, with 14 bases between the two germline ends.

CDR3 DNA: TGTGCCAGCTCACGGACTAGCGGGGGGGCCGGGATCCAAGAGACCCAGTACTTC. Its protein is CASSRTSGGAGIQETQYF. This chain uses TRBV18 with TRBJ2-5; TRBD2 matches at 15 bases. Trimming took 4 bases from V and 1 from J; bases not matched to a gene: 7. CDR1 is KGHSH, CDR2 LQKENI, per germline. This CDR3 comprises 18 residues.

The genes are TRBV19 and TRBJ1-1, with 7 bases aligning to TRBD1. The CDR3 sequence is 17 residues long. Germline V gene sequence: CDR1 LNHDA, CDR2 SQIVND (reference sequence). Germline trimming cut 4 bases from V and 5 bases from J; bases unmatched to any gene: 16. The CDR3 protein is CASSTPADRAEWTEAFF. The DNA of the CDR3 is TGTGCCAGTAGTACTCCCGCCGACAGGGCGGAGTGGACTGAAGCTTTCTTT.

This chain connects TRBV4-1 to TRBJ1-2; maybe TRBD1 (6 bases). This CDR3 is 17 amino acids long. In germline, CDR1 is MGHRA, CDR2 YSYEKL. V lost 1 base to trimming and J lost 0 bases, with 15 bases between them. The CDR3 here is CASSQGETGRTNYGYTF. In nucleotides, the CDR3 is TGCGCCAGCAGCCAAGGCGAGACAGGACGGACTAACTATGGCTACACCTTC.

The V and J genes are TRBV4-1 and TRBJ2-3, with 14 nucleotides matching TRBD2. The CDR3 has 16 amino acids. The ends lost 4 bases at V and 4 bases at J; junction bases unmatched: 4. Germline V CDR1 and CDR2: MGHRA, YSYEKL. The chain's CDR3 is CASSPQTSGGADTQYF. Here the CDR3 DNA reads TGCGCCAGCAGCCCCCAGACTAGCGGGGGGGCAGATACGCAGTATTTT.

V gene TRBV7-2 combines with J gene TRBJ2-3, with TRBD2 matching 7 bases. The germline gives CDR1 SGHTA, CDR2 FQGNSA. The junction had 8 bases not matched to a gene; V was cut back by 5 bases and J by 3 bases. The CDR3 consists of 15 residues. CDR3 sequence: CASSPRLAGTDTQYF. CDR3 coding DNA: TGTGCCAGCAGCCCGCGACTAGCAGGTACAGATACGCAGTATTTT.

V gene TRBV3-1 (or the pseudogene TRBV3-2) combines with J gene TRBJ1-1; TRBD1 might be the D (5 bases). The CDR3 length is 12 residues. Germline V gene data show CDR1 as LGHDT and CDR2 as YNNKEL (reference sequence). Trimming left V 0 bases short and J 10 bases short, with 9 bases between. CDR3 DNA sequence: TGTGCCAGCAGCCAAGATCAGGGCGGAGCTTTCTTT. Translation gives CASSQDQGGAFF.

This clone was recorded a few times. The chain uses TRBV7-8 and TRBJ2-7; perhaps TRBD2 as D (6 bases). This CDR3 spans 16 amino acids. V was clipped by 2 bases and J by 3 bases, with 17 bases between them. Per germline, CDR1 SGHVS and CDR2 FQNEAQ. The CDR3 spells CASSLTGGTPLYEQYV. The CDR3 bases are TGTGCCAGCAGCTTAACCGGGGGAACCCCGCTCTACGAGCAGTACGTC.

The rearrangement joins TRBV5-4 to TRBJ2-7; 9 bases fit TRBD1. The CDR3 has 14 residues. Germline V gene sequence: CDR1 SGHNT, CDR2 YYREEE (reference sequence). V trimming: 0 bases; J trimming: 4 bases; junction bases outside the gene matches: 2. This chain's CDR3 is CASSLGQGGYEQYF. DNA of the CDR3: TGTGCCAGCAGCTTGGGACAGGGGGGATACGAGCAGTACTTC.

V is TRBV7-9 and J is TRBJ2-5; 8 bases fit TRBD1. Unmatched junction bases numbered 8, after V lost 5 bases and J lost 0 bases. The CDR3 is made up of 16 amino acids. Germline V gene data show CDR1 as SEHNR and CDR2 as FQNEAQ (reference sequence). The CDR3 here is CASSRAGGHYQETQYF. The CDR3, as DNA: TGTGCCAGCAGCAGGGCAGGGGGCCACTACCAAGAGACCCAGTACTTC.

The rearrangement joins TRBV19 to TRBJ1-5, with 9 bases aligning to TRBD1. The CDR3 covers 17 residues. The V gene end was trimmed by 0 bases and the J gene end by 6 bases; junction bases not matched to a gene: 9. The germline gives CDR1 LNHDA, CDR2 SQIVND (reference sequence). The CDR3 DNA reads as TGTGCCAGTAGTATAGATGGGAACAGGGGGCAAAGTCAGCCCCAGCATTTT. It codes for CASSIDGNRGQSQPQHF.

The chain joins TRBV19 to TRBJ1-5, with 7 nucleotides matching TRBD1. Germline CDR1 LNHDA, CDR2 SQIVND (reference sequence). CDR3 size: 15 residues. The junction had 10 bases not matched to a gene; V was cut back by 4 bases and J by 7 bases. The CDR3 bases are TGTGCCAGTAGTACCTCCGACAGGGCCGGCCAGCCCCAGCATTTT. Translating gives CASSTSDRAGQPQHF.

This clone was picked up a small number of times. This chain uses TRBV6-5 with TRBJ2-7; 8 positions match TRBD2. J was trimmed by 5 bases and V by 6 bases; bases with no gene match: 6. CDR3 length equals 13 residues. The germline V gene has CDR1 MNHEY and CDR2 SVGAGI. CDR3 coding DNA: TGTGCCAGCAGCGAGCGGGGGTCCCACGAGCAGTACGTC. It is translated as CASSERGSHEQYV.

The genes are TRBV5-8 and TRBJ1-5; TRBD1 might be the D (6 bases). The CDR3 spans 13 residues. Germline lookup yields CDR1 SGHTS and CDR2 YDEGEE. The germline V and J ends were trimmed by 1 base and 6 bases, with 8 bases remaining between them. Here the CDR3 DNA reads TGTGCCAGCAGCTTGATCAGGGGTCAGCCCCAGCATTTT. It yields the protein CASSLIRGQPQHF.

The chain employs TRBV10-3 and TRBJ2-7; 9 bases agree with TRBD1. CDR1 is ENHRY and CDR2 is SYGVKD in the germline V gene. With 5 bases clipped from V and 1 base from J, the junction kept 6 bases outside the gene matches. The CDR3 is 15 residues long. Written as DNA, the CDR3 is TGTGCCATCAGTTCGCCGGACAGGGGTTCCTACGAGCAGTACGTC. Translated, it gives CAISSPDRGSYEQYV.

The genes are TRBV18 and TRBJ1-2; D may be TRBD1 (6 bases). The length of the CDR3 is 13 residues. From germline, CDR1 is KGHSH and CDR2 LQKENI. The V end was cut by 3 bases, the J end by 9 bases, with 14 bases between. In DNA, the CDR3 is TGTGCCAGCTCACCCCGGACAGTCTGGAGCTACACCTTC. Translating it yields CASSPRTVWSYTF.

In this sample, this clone turned up a few times. The CDR3 sequence: CAWVKGSLGEQYF. In DNA, the CDR3 is TGTGCCTGGGTGAAGGGGTCGTTAGGGGAGCAGTACTTC. This chain uses TRBV30 with TRBJ2-7; weak D call: TRBD1 (5 bases). V lost 5 bases and J 7 bases, leaving 18 bases between the germline ends. Germline CDR1 and CDR2: GTSNPN and SVGIG (reference sequence). The CDR3 is 13 amino acids. Full variable domain (remainder filled in from reference TRBV30 and TRBJ2-7): SQTIHQWPATLVQPVGSPLSLECTVEGTSNPNLYWYRQAAGRGLQLLFYSVGIGQISSEVPQNLSASRPQDRQFILSSKKLLLSDSGFYLCAWVKGSLGEQYFGPGTRLTVT.

The rearrangement links TRBV6-5 to TRBJ1-2; the D gene is possibly TRBD1 (5 bases). V dropped 6 bases and J dropped 7 bases, with 9 bases sitting between them. The CDR3 is 11 amino acids. Germline V gene sequence: CDR1 MNHEY, CDR2 SVGAGI. The CDR3 DNA follows: TGTGCCAGCAGAAGACAGTTTGGCTACACCTTC. Protein: CASRRQFGYTF.

This chain connects TRBV12-3 or TRBV12-4 to TRBJ2-2, with D maybe TRBD2 (5 bases). This CDR3 contains 13 residues. With 3 bases removed from V and 6 bases from J, the gap between germline ends came to 8 bases. The CDR3 loop is CASSFKEAGELFF. The CDR3 DNA sequence: TGTGCCAGCAGTTTTAAGGAGGCCGGGGAGCTGTTTTTT.

The chain is built from TRBV18 and TRBJ1-1; D remains unclear. The CDR3 runs to 16 residues. CDR1 is KGHSH, CDR2 LQKENI, per germline. V shed 3 bases and J shed 3 bases, with 17 bases lying between them. The CDR3 DNA is TGTGCCAGCTCACCCGATCCTTATGAGCACGACACTGAAGCTTTCTTT. Residues: CASSPDPYEHDTEAFF.

The chain recombines TRBV5-1 with TRBJ1-2, with 9 positions matching TRBD1. The CDR3 is made up of 14 amino acids. Per the germline V gene, CDR1 is SGHRS and CDR2 is YFSETQ. J gave up 2 bases and V 3 bases, and 2 bases lay outside the gene matches. CDR3 DNA sequence: TGCGCCAGCAGCTCGGGACAGGGCAACTATGGCTACACCTTC. Protein product: CASSSGQGNYGYTF.

This clone turned up a few times. J is TRBJ1-6 and V is TRBV27, with D perhaps matching TRBD1 (6 bases). CDR1 is MNHEY, CDR2 SMNVEV, per germline (reference sequence). The CDR3 loop spans 16 amino acids. V shed 0 bases and J shed 9 bases, with 15 bases lying between them. The CDR3 protein is CASSLSAQGQVSPLHF. CDR3 DNA: TGTGCCAGCAGTTTATCCGCACAGGGTCAGGTTTCACCCCTCCACTTT.

V and J are TRBV18 and TRBJ2-7; TRBD2 matches 11 bases. This CDR3 has 14 amino acids. Looked up from germline, CDR1 is KGHSH and CDR2 is LQKENI. The junction had 3 bases not matched to a gene; V was cut back by 5 bases and J by 3 bases. The CDR3 here is CASSVGTSGYEQYF. Here the CDR3 DNA reads TGTGCCAGCTCAGTCGGGACTAGCGGCTACGAGCAGTACTTC.

This clone showed up many times. The chain employs TRBV5-1 and TRBJ2-1; 7 nucleotides agree with TRBD1. The germline V gene has CDR1 SGHRS and CDR2 YFSETQ. This CDR3 spans 15 amino acids. With 0 bases clipped from V and 4 bases from J, the junction kept 4 bases outside the gene matches. In DNA form, the CDR3 reads TGCGCCAGCAGCTTGGAAGGGGGCGCATACAATGAGCAGTTCTTC. Translating it yields CASSLEGGAYNEQFF. Based on the CDR3 plus reference TRBV5-1 and TRBJ2-1, the full variable domain is KAGVTQTPRYLIKTRGQQVTLSCSPISGHRSVSWYQQTPGQGLQFLFEYFSETQRNKGNFPGRFSGRQFSNSRSEMNVSTLELGDSALYLCASSLEGGAYNEQFFGPGTRLTVL.

This clone has only a few counts. The CDR3 sequence: CASSPQGDTVEQYF. Written as DNA, the CDR3 is TGTGCCAGCAGTCCCCAGGGGGATACCGTCGAGCAGTACTTC. This sequence joins TRBV25-1 and TRBJ2-7, with 7 nucleotides matching TRBD1. From germline, CDR1 is MGHDK and CDR2 SYGVNS. The CDR3 has 14 residues. V lost 5 bases to trimming and J lost 6 bases; unmatched junction nucleotides: 10.